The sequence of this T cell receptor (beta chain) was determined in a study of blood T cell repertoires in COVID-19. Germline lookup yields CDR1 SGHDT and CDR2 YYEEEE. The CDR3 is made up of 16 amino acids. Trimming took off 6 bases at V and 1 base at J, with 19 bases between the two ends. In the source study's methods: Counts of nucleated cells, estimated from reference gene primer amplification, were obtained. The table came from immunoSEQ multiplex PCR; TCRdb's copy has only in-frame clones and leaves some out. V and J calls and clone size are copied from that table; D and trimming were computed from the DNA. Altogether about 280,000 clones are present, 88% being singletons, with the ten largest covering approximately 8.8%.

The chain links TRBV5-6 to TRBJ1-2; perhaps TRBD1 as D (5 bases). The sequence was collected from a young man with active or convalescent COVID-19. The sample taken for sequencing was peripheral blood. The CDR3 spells CASTSGLVVGNYGYTF. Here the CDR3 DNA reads TGTGCCAGCACCTCGGGACTAGTGGTGGGTAACTATGGCTACACCTTC. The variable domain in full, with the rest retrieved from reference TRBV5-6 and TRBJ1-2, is DAGVTQSPTHLIKTRGQQVTLRCSPKSGHDTVSWYQQALGQGPQFIFQYYEEEERQRGNFPDRFSGHQFPNYSSELNVNALLLGDSALYLCASTSGLVVGNYGYTFGSGTRLTVV.